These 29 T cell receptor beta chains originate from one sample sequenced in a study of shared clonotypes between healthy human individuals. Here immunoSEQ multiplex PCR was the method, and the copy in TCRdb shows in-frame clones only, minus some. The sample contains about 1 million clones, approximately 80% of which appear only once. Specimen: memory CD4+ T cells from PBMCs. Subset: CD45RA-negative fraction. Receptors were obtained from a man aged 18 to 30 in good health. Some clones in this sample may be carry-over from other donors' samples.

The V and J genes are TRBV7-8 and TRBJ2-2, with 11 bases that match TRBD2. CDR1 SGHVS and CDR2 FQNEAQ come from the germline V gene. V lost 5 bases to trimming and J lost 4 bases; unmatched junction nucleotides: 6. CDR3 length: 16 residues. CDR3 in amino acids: CASSILAGATTGELFF. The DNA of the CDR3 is TGTGCCAGCAGCATACTAGCGGGGGCCACCACCGGGGAGCTGTTTTTT.

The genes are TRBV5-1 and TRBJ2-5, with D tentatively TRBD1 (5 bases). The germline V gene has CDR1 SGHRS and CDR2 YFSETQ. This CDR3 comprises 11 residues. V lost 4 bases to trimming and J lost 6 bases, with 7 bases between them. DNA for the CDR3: TGCGCCAGCAGCGGGGCTCAGACCCAGTACTTC. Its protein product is CASSGAQTQYF.

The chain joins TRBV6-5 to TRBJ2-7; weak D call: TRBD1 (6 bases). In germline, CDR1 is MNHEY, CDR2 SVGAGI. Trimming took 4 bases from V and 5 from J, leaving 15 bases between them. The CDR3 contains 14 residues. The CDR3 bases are TGTGCCAGCAGTTCCCTCGACAGGACGGACGAGCAGTACTTC. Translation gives CASSSLDRTDEQYF.

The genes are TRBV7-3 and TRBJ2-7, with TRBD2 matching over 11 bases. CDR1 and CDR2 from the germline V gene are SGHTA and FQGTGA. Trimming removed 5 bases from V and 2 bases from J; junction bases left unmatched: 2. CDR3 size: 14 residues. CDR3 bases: TGTGCCAGCAGCCGACTAGCGGGGCCCTACGAGCAGTACTTC. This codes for CASSRLAGPYEQYF.

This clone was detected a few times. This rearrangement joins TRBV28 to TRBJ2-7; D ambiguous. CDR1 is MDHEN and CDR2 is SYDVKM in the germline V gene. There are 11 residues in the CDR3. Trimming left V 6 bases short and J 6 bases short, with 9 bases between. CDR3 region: CASSLHFEQYF. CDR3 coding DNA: TGTGCCAGCAGCCTGCATTTCGAGCAGTACTTC.

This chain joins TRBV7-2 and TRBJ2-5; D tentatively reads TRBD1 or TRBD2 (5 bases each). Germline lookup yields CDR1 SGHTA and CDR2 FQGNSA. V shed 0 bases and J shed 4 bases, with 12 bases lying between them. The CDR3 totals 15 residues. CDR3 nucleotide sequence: TGTGCCAGCAGCTTAGCGGGAGTAGGGACAGAGACCCAGTACTTC. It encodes CASSLAGVGTETQYF.

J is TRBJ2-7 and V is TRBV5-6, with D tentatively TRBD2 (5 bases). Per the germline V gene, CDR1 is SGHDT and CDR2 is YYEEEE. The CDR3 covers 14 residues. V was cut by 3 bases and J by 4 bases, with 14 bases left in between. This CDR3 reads CASSYLRGGYEQYF. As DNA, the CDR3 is TGTGCCAGCAGCTACCTTCGGGGTGGGTACGAGCAGTACTTC.

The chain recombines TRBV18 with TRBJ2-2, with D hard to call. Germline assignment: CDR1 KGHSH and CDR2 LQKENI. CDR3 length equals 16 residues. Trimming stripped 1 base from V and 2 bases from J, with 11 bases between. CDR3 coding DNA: TGTGCCAGCTCACCACTAGGCCGGCTAAACACCGGGGAGCTGTTTTTT. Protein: CASSPLGRLNTGELFF.

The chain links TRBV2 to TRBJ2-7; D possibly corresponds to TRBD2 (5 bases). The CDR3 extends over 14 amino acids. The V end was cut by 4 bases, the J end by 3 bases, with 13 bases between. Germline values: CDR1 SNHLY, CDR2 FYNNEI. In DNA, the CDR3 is TGTGCCAGCAGTGTAAGGGTCGGGAACTACGAGCAGTACTTC. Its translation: CASSVRVGNYEQYF.

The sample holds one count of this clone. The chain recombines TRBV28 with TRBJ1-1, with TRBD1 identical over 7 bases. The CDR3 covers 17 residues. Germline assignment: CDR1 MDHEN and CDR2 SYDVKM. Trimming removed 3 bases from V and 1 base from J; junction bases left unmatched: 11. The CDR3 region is CASSFLALGQSNTEAFF. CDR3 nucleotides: TGTGCCAGCAGTTTTTTGGCCTTGGGACAGTCGAACACTGAAGCTTTCTTT.

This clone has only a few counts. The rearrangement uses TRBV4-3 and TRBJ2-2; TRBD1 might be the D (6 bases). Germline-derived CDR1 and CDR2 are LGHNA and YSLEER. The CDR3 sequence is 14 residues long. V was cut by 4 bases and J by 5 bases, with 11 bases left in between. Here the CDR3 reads CASSPIQGTGELFF. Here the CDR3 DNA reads TGCGCCAGCAGCCCCATACAGGGTACCGGGGAGCTGTTTTTT.

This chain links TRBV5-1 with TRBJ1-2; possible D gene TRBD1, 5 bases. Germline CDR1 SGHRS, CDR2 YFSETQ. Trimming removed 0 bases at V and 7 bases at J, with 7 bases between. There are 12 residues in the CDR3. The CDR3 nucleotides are TGCGCCAGCAGCTTGGGGGGCAGTGGCTACACCTTC. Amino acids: CASSLGGSGYTF.

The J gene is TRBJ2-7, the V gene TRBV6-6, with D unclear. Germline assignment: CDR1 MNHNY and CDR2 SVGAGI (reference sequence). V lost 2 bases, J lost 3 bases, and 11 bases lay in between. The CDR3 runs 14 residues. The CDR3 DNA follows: TGTGCCAGCAGTTACCCATCCAAGGGCTACGAGCAGTACTTC. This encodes CASSYPSKGYEQYF.

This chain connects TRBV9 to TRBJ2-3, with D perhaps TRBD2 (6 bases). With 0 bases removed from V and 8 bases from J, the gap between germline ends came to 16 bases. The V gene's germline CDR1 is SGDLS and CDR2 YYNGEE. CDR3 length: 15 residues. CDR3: CASSVVGDWKGTQYF. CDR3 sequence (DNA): TGTGCCAGCAGCGTAGTCGGGGACTGGAAGGGTACGCAGTATTTT.

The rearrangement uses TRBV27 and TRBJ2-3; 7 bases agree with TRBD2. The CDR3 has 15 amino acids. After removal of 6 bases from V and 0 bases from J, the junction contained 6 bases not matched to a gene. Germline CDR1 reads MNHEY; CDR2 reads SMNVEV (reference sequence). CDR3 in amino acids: CASRASGTSTDTQYF. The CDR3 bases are TGTGCCAGCAGGGCTAGCGGTACTAGCACAGATACGCAGTATTTT.

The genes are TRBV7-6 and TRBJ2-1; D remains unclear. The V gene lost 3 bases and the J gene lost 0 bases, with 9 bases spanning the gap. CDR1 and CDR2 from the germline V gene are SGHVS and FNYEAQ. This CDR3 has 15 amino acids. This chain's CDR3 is CASSFQSSSYNEQFF. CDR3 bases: TGTGCCAGCAGCTTCCAGTCGAGCTCCTACAATGAGCAGTTCTTC.

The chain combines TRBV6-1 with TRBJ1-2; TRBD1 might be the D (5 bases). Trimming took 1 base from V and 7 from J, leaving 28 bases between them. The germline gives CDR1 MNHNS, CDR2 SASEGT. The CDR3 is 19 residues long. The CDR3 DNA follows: TGTGCCAGCAGTGAAGATCGGGGACGGACCAGGGAGTCCTCGGTTGGCTACACCTTC. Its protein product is CASSEDRGRTRESSVGYTF.

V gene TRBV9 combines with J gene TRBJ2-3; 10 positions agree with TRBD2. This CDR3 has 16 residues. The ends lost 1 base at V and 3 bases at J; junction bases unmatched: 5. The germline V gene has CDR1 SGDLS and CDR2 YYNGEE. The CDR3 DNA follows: TGTGCCAGCAGCGTATCCAGCGGGAGGGGGACAGATACGCAGTATTTT. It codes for CASSVSSGRGTDTQYF.

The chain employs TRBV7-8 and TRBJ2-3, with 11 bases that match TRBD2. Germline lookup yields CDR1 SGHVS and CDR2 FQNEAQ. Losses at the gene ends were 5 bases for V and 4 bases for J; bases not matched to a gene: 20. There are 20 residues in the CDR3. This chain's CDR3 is CASSLTRPTLLAGVSDTQYF. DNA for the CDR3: TGTGCCAGCAGCCTCACGAGACCGACTCTACTAGCGGGAGTTTCAGATACGCAGTATTTT.

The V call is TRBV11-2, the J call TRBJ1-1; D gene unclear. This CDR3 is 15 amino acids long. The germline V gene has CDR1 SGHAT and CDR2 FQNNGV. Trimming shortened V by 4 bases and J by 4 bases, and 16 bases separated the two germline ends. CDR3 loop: CASSYPGSLGTEAFF. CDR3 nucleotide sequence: TGTGCCAGCAGCTACCCGGGCTCCTTGGGCACTGAAGCTTTCTTT. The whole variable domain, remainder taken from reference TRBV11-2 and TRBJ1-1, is EAGVAQSPRYKIIEKRQSVAFWCNPISGHATLYWYQQILGQGPKLLIQFQNNGVVDDSQLPKDRFSAERLKGVDSTLKIQPAKLEDSAVYLCASSYPGSLGTEAFFGQGTRLTVV.

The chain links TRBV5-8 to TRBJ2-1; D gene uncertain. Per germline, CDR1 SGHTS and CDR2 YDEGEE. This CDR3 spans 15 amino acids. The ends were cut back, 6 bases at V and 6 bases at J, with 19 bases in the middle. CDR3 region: CASNPGQRRLNEQFF. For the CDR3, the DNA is TGTGCCAGCAACCCGGGTCAGCGTCGGCTCAATGAGCAGTTCTTC.

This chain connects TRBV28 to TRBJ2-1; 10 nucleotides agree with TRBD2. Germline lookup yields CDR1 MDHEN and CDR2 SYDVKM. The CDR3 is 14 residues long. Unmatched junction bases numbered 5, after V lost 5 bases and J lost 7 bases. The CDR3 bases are TGTGCCAGCAGTCTAGCGGGAGTGGGGAATGAGCAGTTCTTC. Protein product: CASSLAGVGNEQFF.

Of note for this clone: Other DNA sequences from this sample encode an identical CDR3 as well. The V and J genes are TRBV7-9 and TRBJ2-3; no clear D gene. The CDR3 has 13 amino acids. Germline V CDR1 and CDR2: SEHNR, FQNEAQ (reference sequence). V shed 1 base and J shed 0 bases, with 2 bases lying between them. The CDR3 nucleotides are TGTGCCAGCAGCTTAGAGAGCACAGATACGCAGTATTTT. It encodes CASSLESTDTQYF.

The CDR3 sequence: CAIRRQPGQGYEQYF. CDR3 nucleotide sequence: TGTGCCATCCGCCGACAACCGGGACAGGGCTACGAGCAGTACTTC. This chain links TRBV10-3 with TRBJ2-7; 9 bases match TRBD1. There are 15 residues in the CDR3. Per germline, CDR1 ENHRY and CDR2 SYGVKD. V lost 8 bases to trimming and J lost 3 bases; unmatched junction nucleotides: 11.

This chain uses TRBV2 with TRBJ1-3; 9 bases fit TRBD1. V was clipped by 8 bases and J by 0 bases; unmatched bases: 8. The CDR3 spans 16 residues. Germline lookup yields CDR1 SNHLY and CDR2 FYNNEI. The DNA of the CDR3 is TGTGCCAGCCTAGGGACAGGGAGTCTCTCTGGAAACACCATATATTTT. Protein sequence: CASLGTGSLSGNTIYF.

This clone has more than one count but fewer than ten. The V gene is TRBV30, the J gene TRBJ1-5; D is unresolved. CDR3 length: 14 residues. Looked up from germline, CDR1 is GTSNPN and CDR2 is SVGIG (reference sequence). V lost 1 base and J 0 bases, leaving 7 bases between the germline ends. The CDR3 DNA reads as TGTGCCTGGAGTGACACCATTAGCAATCAGCCCCAGCATTTT. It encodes CAWSDTISNQPQHF.

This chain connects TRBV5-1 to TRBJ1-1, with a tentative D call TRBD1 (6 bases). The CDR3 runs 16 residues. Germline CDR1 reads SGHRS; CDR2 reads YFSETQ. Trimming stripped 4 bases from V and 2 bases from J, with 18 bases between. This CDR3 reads CASSLTPQGANTEAFF. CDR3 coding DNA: TGCGCCAGCAGCCTTACGCCACAGGGAGCAAACACTGAAGCTTTCTTT.

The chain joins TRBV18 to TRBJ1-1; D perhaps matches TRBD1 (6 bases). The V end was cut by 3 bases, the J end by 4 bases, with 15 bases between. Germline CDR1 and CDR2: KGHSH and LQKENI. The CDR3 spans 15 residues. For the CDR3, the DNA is TGTGCCAGCTCACCGTTTCAGGGGAAAGGCACTGAAGCTTTCTTT. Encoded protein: CASSPFQGKGTEAFF.

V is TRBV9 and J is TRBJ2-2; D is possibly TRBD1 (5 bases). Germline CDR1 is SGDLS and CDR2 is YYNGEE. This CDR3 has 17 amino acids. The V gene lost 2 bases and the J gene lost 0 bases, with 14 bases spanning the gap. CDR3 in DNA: TGTGCCAGCAGCGTCATAAAGGGGTTCGCGAACACCGGGGAGCTGTTTTTT. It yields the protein CASSVIKGFANTGELFF.